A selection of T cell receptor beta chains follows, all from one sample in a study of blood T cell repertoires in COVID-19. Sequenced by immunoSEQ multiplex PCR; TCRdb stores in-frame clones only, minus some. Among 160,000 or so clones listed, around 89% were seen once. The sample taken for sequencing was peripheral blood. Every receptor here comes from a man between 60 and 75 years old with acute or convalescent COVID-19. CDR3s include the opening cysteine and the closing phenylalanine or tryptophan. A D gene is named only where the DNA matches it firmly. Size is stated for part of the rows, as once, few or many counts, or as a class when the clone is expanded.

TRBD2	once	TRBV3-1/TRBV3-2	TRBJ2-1	CASSPKRTSGGAVGYNEQFF	TGTGCCAGCAGCCCCAAGAGGACTAGCGGGGGGGCCGTAGGGTACAATGAGCAGTTCTTC
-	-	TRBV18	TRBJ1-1	CASSPAGFTEAFF	TGTGCCAGCTCACCGGCGGGTTTCACTGAAGCTTTCTTT
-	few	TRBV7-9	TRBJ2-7	CASSPDSAYEQYF	TGTGCCAGCAGTCCGGACAGTGCCTACGAGCAGTACTTC
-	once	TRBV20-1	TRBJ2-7	CSASRAAAGRGEQYF	TGCAGTGCTAGTCGCGCGGCAGCCGGTCGCGGCGAGCAGTACTTC
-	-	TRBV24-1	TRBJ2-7	CATGGTDSYEQYF	TGTGCCACCGGGGGGACAGACTCCTACGAGCAGTACTTC
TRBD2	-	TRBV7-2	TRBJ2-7	CASSLLAGTYEQYF	TGTGCCAGCAGCTTACTAGCGGGGACCTACGAGCAGTACTTC
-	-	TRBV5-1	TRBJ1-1	CASTKTDSKPNTEAFF	TGCGCCAGCACGAAGACAGATTCGAAGCCGAACACTGAAGCTTTCTTT
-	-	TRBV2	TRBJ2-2	CASSDRAGELRGLELFF	TGTGCCAGCAGTGATCGGGCCGGAGAACTTCGGGGTTTGGAGCTGTTTTTT
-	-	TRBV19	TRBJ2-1	CASSPRTGGEQFF	TGTGCCAGTAGTCCCCGGACTGGAGGGGAGCAGTTCTTC
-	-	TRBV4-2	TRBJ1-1	CASSQGLRENTEAFF	TGTGCCAGCAGCCAAGGGCTCAGGGAGAACACTGAAGCTTTCTTT
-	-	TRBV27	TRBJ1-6	CASSLNSLLGASNSPLHF	TGTGCCAGCAGTTTAAATTCCCTCTTAGGGGCAAGTAATTCACCCCTCCACTTT
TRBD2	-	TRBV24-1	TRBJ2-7	CATSLAGGLEQYF	TGTGCCACCAGCCTAGCGGGGGGGCTCGAGCAGTACTTC
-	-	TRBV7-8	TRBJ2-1	CASSLVAGYYNEQFF	TGTGCCAGCAGCTTAGTGGCGGGGTACTACAATGAGCAGTTCTTC
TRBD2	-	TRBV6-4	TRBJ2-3	CASSDSGTSGTDTQYF	TGTGCCAGCAGTGACTCCGGGACTAGCGGCACAGATACGCAGTATTTT
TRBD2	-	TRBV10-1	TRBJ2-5	CASTPGLAETQYF	TGCGCCAGCACCCCGGGACTAGCGGAGACCCAGTACTTC
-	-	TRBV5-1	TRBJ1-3	CASSLVAGGNTIYF	TGCGCCAGCAGCTTGGTCGCAGGGGGAAACACCATATATTTT
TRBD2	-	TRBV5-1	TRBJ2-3	CASSLELRGAGTDTQYF	TGCGCCAGCAGCTTGGAGTTGCGGGGGGCGGGCACAGATACGCAGTATTTT
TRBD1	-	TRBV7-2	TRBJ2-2	CASSRSGTANTGELFF	TGTGCCAGCAGCCGCTCCGGGACAGCGAACACCGGGGAGCTGTTTTTT
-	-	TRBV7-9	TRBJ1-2	CASSLAGGGGYGYTF	TGTGCCAGCAGCTTAGCCGGAGGGGGAGGGTATGGCTACACCTTC
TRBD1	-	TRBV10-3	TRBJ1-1	CAIRAGGAGNTEAFF	TGTGCCATCAGGGCAGGGGGCGCAGGTAACACTGAAGCTTTCTTT
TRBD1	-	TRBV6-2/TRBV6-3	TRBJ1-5	CASSPTGSSNQPQHF	TGTGCCAGCAGCCCGACAGGGTCCAGCAATCAGCCCCAGCATTTT
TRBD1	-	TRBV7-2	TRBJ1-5	CASSDGTASNQPQHF	TGTGCCAGCAGCGACGGGACAGCGAGCAATCAGCCCCAGCATTTT